This T cell receptor beta chain was identified in a study of preoperative IRX-2 immunotherapy in early breast cancer. Method: immunoSEQ multiplex PCR; TCRdb's copy keeps in-frame clones and lacks some. The profile covers some 32,000 clones, with 83% appearing a single time and 2% to 3% taken by the ten largest. Treatment described: preoperative locoregional IRX-2 cytokine immunotherapy. Patients received preoperative, locoregional IRX-2 cytokine immunotherapy in a phase Ib study. The CDR3 runs 14 residues. Germline CDR1 reads SGHNT; CDR2 reads YENEEA. The V end was cut by 3 bases, the J end by 6 bases, with 11 bases between.

The sequence derives from a human donor with breast cancer. This chain joins TRBV11-3 and TRBJ2-2, with D unresolved. The sequencing here drew on lymph node tissue, taken from a patient treated with IRX-2 immunotherapy. The CDR3 nucleotides read TGTGCCAGCAGCTTGCTCCAATCGGCCGGGGAGCTGTTTTTT. Its protein product is CASSLLQSAGELFF.